The 3 T cell receptor beta chains below all came from one sample that was sequenced in a study of shared clonotypes between healthy human individuals. TCRdb's table, derived via immunoSEQ multiplex PCR, lists solely in-frame clones and lacks some. The sample includes millions of clones, 85% to 95% of them seen just once. It was CD45RO-negative cells, positively selected for CCR7, that made up naive CD8 cells, with terminally differentiated effector memory CD45RA+ cells excluded. The sequenced sample consisted of naive CD8+ T cells sorted from blood. These receptors came from a man aged 18 to 30 in good health.

The chain combines TRBV4-3 with TRBJ2-7, with D hard to call. This CDR3 is 16 amino acids long. Per germline, CDR1 LGHNA and CDR2 YSLEER. V was trimmed by 5 bases and J by 1 base, leaving 18 bases between them. CDR3: CASSRVYKELSYEQYF. The CDR3 region has the DNA TGCGCCAGCAGCAGAGTTTACAAGGAACTTTCCTACGAGCAGTACTTC.

The rearrangement joins TRBV7-9 to TRBJ2-3; no clear D. V lost 1 base and J 2 bases, leaving 7 bases between the germline ends. The CDR3 runs 14 residues. Germline CDR1 and CDR2: SEHNR and FQNEAQ (reference sequence). For the CDR3, the DNA is TGTGCCAGCAGCTTAGGGGCAGCCACAGATACGCAGTATTTT. Its translation is CASSLGAATDTQYF.

Turning to this clone: This sample includes further DNA sequences coding for the same CDR3. The rearrangement joins TRBV5-1 to TRBJ2-7; weak D call: TRBD1 (6 bases). CDR3 length: 14 amino acids. Looked up from germline, CDR1 is SGHRS and CDR2 is YFSETQ. Trimming removed 0 bases from V and 2 bases from J, with 9 bases in between. The chain's CDR3 is CASSLVSGAYEQYF. DNA of the CDR3: TGCGCCAGCAGCTTGGTATCAGGGGCCTACGAGCAGTACTTC.